What follows are 28 T cell receptor beta chains derived from one specimen sequenced in a study of CD8+ T cells in alopecia areata. A sort of pooled cutaneous lymph node cells used CD4, CD8alpha, NKG2D, NKG2ACE and other stains. The sequencing template was cDNA reverse transcribed from extracted RNA. Repertoires were generated with immunoSEQ multiplex PCR, while TCRdb's copy carries only in-frame clones and drops some. The specimen has over 250,000 clones, none found just once. The sample comprised CD4+ T cells sorted from a lymph node. The receptor set was obtained from a C3H/HeJ mouse with alopecia areata. Mice of this strain are of MHC haplotype H2-k.

On this clone: Given a much more abundant clone one base away, this may be a read error. Genes and germline come from the mouse. The missing CDR3 end, 4 residues past where the read stops, is filled in from the germline J gene. The chain joins TRBV19 to TRBJ2-5, with 7 bases matching TRBD2. Germline CDR1 is FNHDT and CDR2 is SITEND (reference sequence). The CDR3 is 12 residues long. CDR3 amino acids: CASRDWRDTQYF. The DNA read from the CDR3 is TGTGCCAGCAGGGACTGGCGGGAC.

In this sample, this clone turned up a few times. Germline and genes here are mouse. The CDR3 goes on 4 residues after the read ends, and that part is filled in from the germline J gene. The chain joins TRBV31 to TRBJ2-3; TRBD2 matches 10 bases. The CDR3 has 14 residues. The V and J ends lost 3 bases and 3 bases, in that order; junction bases with no gene match: 3. In germline, CDR1 is GKSSPN, CDR2 SITVG. The CDR3 bases that were read are TGTGCCTGGAGACTGACTGGGGGGGCAGAA. It is translated as CAWRLTGGAE. The CDR3 as a whole reads CAWRLTGGAETLYF.

A note on this clone: The gene symbols are mouse symbols. The same CDR3 arises from other DNA sequences in this sample as well. The CDR3 bases that were read are TGTGCCAGCAGTGAAGCGGGGGGAGAT. Protein product: CASSEAGGD. Given in full, the CDR3 is CASSEAGGDEQYF. This chain joins TRBV13-1 and TRBJ2-7; D possibly corresponds to TRBD2 (6 bases). The CDR3 extends 4 residues past the end of the read, so its final part is completed from the germline J gene. Germline V lookup: CDR1 NSHNY, CDR2 SYGAGN. The length of the CDR3 is 13 residues.

This clone has more than one count but fewer than ten. Gene labels here are mouse ones. Incomplete CDR3 DNA: TGTGCTAGCAGTAGAGATGTGGGGGAAACA. This codes for CASSRDVGET. The full CDR3 sequence reads CASSRDVGETEVFF. This chain links TRBV17 with TRBJ1-1; a weak D match, TRBD1 (5 bases). The read is 4 residues too short to cover the CDR3 end, so that end is filled in from the germline J gene. Germline V gives CDR1 MNHDT, CDR2 YYDKIL. The CDR3 is 14 amino acids. Filled out from reference TRBV17 and TRBJ1-1, the complete variable domain reads DTTVKQNPRYKLARVGKPVNLICSQTMNHDTMYWYQKKPNQAPKLLLFYYDKILNREADTFEKFQSSRPNNSFCSLYIGSAGLEYSAMYLCASSRDVGETEVFFGKGTRLTVV.

Comments on this clone: Mouse gene names apply. The read gets to within 4 residues of the CDR3 end, and the germline J gene fills in the rest. The genes are TRBV19 and TRBJ2-3, with no clear D. The CDR3 has 14 amino acids. Trimming cost V 1 base and J 0 bases, with 6 bases left between them. Per the germline V gene, CDR1 is FNHDT and CDR2 is SITEND (reference sequence). The DNA read from the CDR3 is TGTGCCAGCAGTATAAAATCTAGTGCAGAA. It codes for CASSIKSSAE. The complete CDR3 reads CASSIKSSAETLYF.

This clone was seen a few times. Mouse gene names apply. The CDR3 is cut off 4 residues early in the read; its end comes from the germline J gene. The chain recombines TRBV14 with TRBJ2-5, with 12 bases that match TRBD2. With V trimmed by 0 bases and J by 3 bases, 2 bases remained unmatched. CDR1 and CDR2 (germline): SGHDT, FRDEAV. The CDR3 is made up of 16 amino acids. The CDR3: CASSFWTGGEQDTQYF. The CDR3 DNA, read in part, is TGTGCCAGCAGTTTCTGGACTGGGGGGGAGCAAGAC.

About this clone itself: Gene names follow the mouse nomenclature. Read data end 4 residues before the CDR3 end; the end is taken from the germline J gene. The chain employs TRBV31 and TRBJ2-1; tentative D call: TRBD2 (7 bases). V lost 1 base and J 0 bases, leaving 10 bases between the germline ends. The CDR3 has 15 residues. Germline V CDR1 and CDR2: GKSSPN, SITVG. Partial CDR3 DNA: TGTGCCTGGAGTCCCCTGGGGGCTAACTATGCT. This encodes CAWSPLGANYA. In full, the CDR3 is CAWSPLGANYAEQFF.

This clone was counted a few times. Gene names refer to mouse genes. The read finishes 4 residues shy of the CDR3 end, and the germline J gene is used to complete it. This chain joins TRBV31 and TRBJ1-1; unclear D gene. CDR3 length: 12 amino acids. CDR1 and CDR2 (germline): GKSSPN, SITVG. The CDR3 DNA, read in part, is TGTGCCTGGGCCCCCCTGGGAACA. As protein: CAWAPLGT. In full, the CDR3 is CAWAPLGTEVFF.

Notes on this clone: Gene names denote mouse genes. The sequence runs out 4 residues before the end of the CDR3; the remainder is reconstructed from the germline J gene. The genes are TRBV19 and TRBJ2-3, with TRBD1 identical over 7 bases. Trimming at V came to 0 bases and at J to 0 bases, leaving 1 base not matched to a gene. The germline CDR1 and CDR2 sequences are FNHDT and SITEND (reference sequence). The CDR3 has 15 residues. CDR3 amino acids: CASSIGRGSAETLYF. The covered CDR3 bases are TGTGCCAGCAGTATAGGCAGGGGGAGTGCAGAA.

As regards this clone: All gene names here are mouse names. The missing CDR3 end, 4 residues past where the read stops, is filled in from the germline J gene. V is TRBV13-1 and J is TRBJ1-2; 12 positions agree with TRBD1. Germline V gene data show CDR1 as NSHNY and CDR2 as SYGAGN. The V and J ends lost 3 bases and 0 bases, in that order; junction bases with no gene match: 3. This CDR3 contains 16 residues. The CDR3 here is CASSGGQGASNSDYTF. The covered CDR3 bases are TGTGCCAGCAGTGGGGGACAGGGGGCTTCAAACTCC.

A word on this clone: The genes are named according to mouse. Read coverage stops 4 residues before the CDR3 terminus; the germline J gene supplies the remainder. Additional DNA sequences in this sample encode the identical CDR3. The chain combines TRBV1 with TRBJ2-1; 7 positions match TRBD1. CDR3 size: 14 residues. Germline CDR1 is NSQYPW and CDR2 is LRSPGD (reference sequence). The trim removed 2 bases at V and 4 bases at J, leaving 2 bases unmatched. CDR3 sequence: CTCSARDRYAEQFF. Incomplete CDR3 DNA: TGCACCTGCAGTGCAAGGGACAGATATGCT.

In regard to this clone: Germline and genes: mouse. From the germline J gene comes the end of the CDR3, since the read stops 3 residues before it. The chain uses TRBV4 and TRBJ1-6; weak D call: TRBD1 (6 bases). TRBJ1-6 belongs to the ORF category, with a function that is uncertain. Germline V gives CDR1 LGHDT, CDR2 YNNKQL (reference sequence). Trimming left V 4 bases short and J 7 bases short, with 8 bases between. The CDR3 runs to 13 residues. CDR3 loop: CASSFTGNSPLYF. The DNA read from the CDR3 is TGTGCCAGCAGCTTCACAGGGAATTCGCCC.

This clone was observed many times. The listed genes are named as in mouse. The read terminates 4 residues before the CDR3 end, so the remaining end is supplied by the germline J gene. This sequence joins TRBV5 and TRBJ1-1; 8 bases line up with TRBD1. The V segment lost 2 bases and the J segment 4 bases; nucleotides outside the gene matches: 3. Germline V lookup: CDR1 LGHNA, CDR2 YNLKQL (reference sequence). This CDR3 has 14 residues. CDR3 sequence reads: CASSQQGARTEVFF. The CDR3 DNA, read in part, is TGTGCCAGCAGCCAACAGGGGGCACGCACA.

A word on this clone: Germline and genes here are mouse. The DNA ends 4 residues before the CDR3 does, and the rest of the CDR3 is filled in from the germline J gene. This sequence joins TRBV13-1 and TRBJ2-3; D is possibly TRBD2 (6 bases). V lost 3 bases and J 3 bases, leaving 17 bases between the germline ends. Germline CDR1 and CDR2: NSHNY and SYGAGN. CDR3 length equals 16 residues. The sequenced part of the CDR3 DNA is TGTGCCAGCAGTGGGGGAGTTGGGGGTTCGGCAGAA. It yields the protein CASSGGVGGSAE. The whole CDR3 region reads CASSGGVGGSAETLYF.

This clone has more than one count but fewer than ten. Each gene name is a mouse one. The read terminates 4 residues ahead of where the CDR3 ends, so the germline J gene completes it. This chain joins TRBV13-2 and TRBJ2-5; a weak D match, TRBD2 (7 bases). This CDR3 comprises 14 residues. Germline lookup yields CDR1 NNHNN and CDR2 SYGAGS (reference sequence). The CDR3 is CASGDNRGADTQYF. The sequenced CDR3 bases are TGTGCCAGCGGTGATAACCGGGGGGCTGAC.

A few counts support this clone. Gene names and germline refer to mouse. The read is 4 residues too short to cover the CDR3 end, so that end is filled in from the germline J gene. The chain uses TRBV14 and TRBJ1-1; the match to TRBD1 covers 12 bases. The germline CDR1 and CDR2 sequences are SGHDT and FRDEAV. The CDR3 has 16 residues. Unmatched junction bases numbered 4, after V lost 1 base and J lost 3 bases. CDR3 loop: CASSFRDRGRDTEVFF. CDR3 bases read: TGTGCCAGCAGTTTCCGGGACAGGGGGCGCGACACA.

Notes on this clone: Genes here carry mouse names. Read coverage stops 4 residues before the CDR3 terminus; the germline J gene supplies the remainder. This rearrangement joins TRBV13-1 to TRBJ2-1; 9 positions match TRBD2. Germline CDR1 NSHNY, CDR2 SYGAGN. Trimming took 1 base from V and 6 from J; bases not matched to a gene: 2. The CDR3 loop spans 14 amino acids. Incomplete CDR3 DNA: TGTGCCAGCAGTGATACTGGGGGGAGTGCT. As protein: CASSDTGGSA. The CDR3 reads in full as CASSDTGGSAEQFF.

As concerns this clone: The gene symbols are mouse symbols. The read stops 4 residues short of the end of the CDR3; the missing end is completed from the germline J gene. V is TRBV13-1 and J is TRBJ1-2; D possibly corresponds to TRBD1 (5 bases). Germline assignment: CDR1 NSHNY and CDR2 SYGAGN. V lost 2 bases and J lost 3, with 14 bases in between. The CDR3 spans 15 residues. The sequenced part of the CDR3 DNA is TGTGCCAGCAGTGAGTTAGGGGAGGCGGACTCC. Amino acids: CASSELGEADS. The entire CDR3 protein is CASSELGEADSDYTF.

The sample holds a few counts of this clone. Mouse gene names apply. The read falls 4 residues short of the CDR3 end, and the missing part is taken from the germline J gene. The rearrangement links TRBV31 to TRBJ2-7; 11 bases line up with TRBD2. The CDR3 is made up of 12 amino acids. Germline-derived CDR1 and CDR2 are GKSSPN and SITVG. CDR3 region: CAWDWGGNEQYF. Partial CDR3 DNA: TGTGCCTGGGACTGGGGGGGGAAT.

Note on this clone: Each gene name is a mouse one. Sequencing ends 4 residues short of the CDR3 end; the germline J gene provides the rest. V and J are TRBV1 and TRBJ2-7; 13 bases are a match to TRBD2. The CDR3 consists of 15 residues. Germline V CDR1 and CDR2: NSQYPW, LRSPGD (reference sequence). The CDR3 region is CTCSAGDWGGHEQYF. CDR3 bases read: TGCACCTGCAGTGCAGGGGACTGGGGGGGACAT. Complete variable domain (other parts from reference TRBV1 and TRBJ2-7): VTLLEQNPRWRLVPRGQAVNLRCILKNSQYPWMSWYQQDLQKQLQWLFTLRSPGDKEVKSLPGADYLATRVTDTELRLQVANMSQGRTLYCTCSAGDWGGHEQYFGPGTRLTVL.

This clone was found a few times. The gene symbols are mouse symbols. The read gets to within 4 residues of the CDR3 end, and the germline J gene fills in the rest. The V call is TRBV19, the J call TRBJ2-5; TRBD2 might be the D (5 bases). Germline V CDR1 and CDR2: FNHDT, SITEND (reference sequence). The CDR3 extends over 12 amino acids. Incomplete CDR3 DNA: TGTGCCAGCAGCACACTGGAAGAC. It translates to CASSTLED. The whole CDR3 reads CASSTLEDTQYF.

This clone has only a few counts. Gene names refer to mouse genes. The read gets to within 4 residues of the CDR3 end, and the germline J gene fills in the rest. The chain joins TRBV1 to TRBJ2-1, with TRBD2 identical over 10 bases. The CDR3 consists of 17 residues. Germline-derived CDR1 and CDR2 are NSQYPW and LRSPGD (reference sequence). J gave up 5 bases and V 0 bases, and 7 bases lay outside the gene matches. The sequenced CDR3 bases are TGCACCTGCAGTGCAGATCGCTGGGGGGGCGCCCATGCT. The encoded protein is CTCSADRWGGAHA. The CDR3, in full, reads CTCSADRWGGAHAEQFF.

This clone was detected a few times. Gene names and germline match the mouse. The missing CDR3 end, 4 residues past where the read stops, is filled in from the germline J gene. V gene TRBV5 combines with J gene TRBJ1-1; D not certain. Trimming removed 0 bases at V and 0 bases at J, with 2 bases between. Per germline, CDR1 LGHNA and CDR2 YNLKQL (reference sequence). CDR3 length equals 13 residues. CDR3 bases read: TGTGCCAGCAGCCAAGAGGCAAACACA. It encodes CASSQEANT. The entire CDR3 protein reads CASSQEANTEVFF.

A word on this clone: Mouse gene names and germline throughout. The missing CDR3 end, 4 residues past where the read stops, is filled in from the germline J gene. The J gene is TRBJ2-5, the V gene TRBV5; possible D gene TRBD2, 6 bases. Trimming stripped 1 base from V and 3 bases from J, with 11 bases between. Looked up from germline, CDR1 is LGHNA and CDR2 is YNLKQL (reference sequence). The CDR3 has 15 amino acids. CDR3 DNA (partial): TGTGCCAGCAGCCAAGCGGGACTAGCGCAAGAC. Protein: CASSQAGLAQD. The full CDR3 is CASSQAGLAQDTQYF.

This clone was seen ten or more times. Gene labels here are mouse ones. Read coverage stops 4 residues before the CDR3 terminus; the germline J gene supplies the remainder. The V and J genes are TRBV17 and TRBJ2-3; D might be TRBD1 (5 bases). Trimming shortened V by 6 bases and J by 3 bases, and 13 bases separated the two germline ends. Germline-derived CDR1 and CDR2 are MNHDT and YYDKIL. The CDR3 has 14 amino acids. The CDR3 here is CASRAGRGAETLYF. The part of the CDR3 DNA that was read is TGTGCTAGCAGAGCAGGGCGGGGAGCAGAA. The entire variable domain, with the rest obtained from reference TRBV17 and TRBJ2-3, is as follows: DTTVKQNPRYKLARVGKPVNLICSQTMNHDTMYWYQKKPNQAPKLLLFYYDKILNREADTFEKFQSSRPNNSFCSLYIGSAGLEYSAMYLCASRAGRGAETLYFGSGTRLTVL.

As to this clone: Gene names and germline match the mouse. The read is 4 residues too short to cover the CDR3 end, so that end is filled in from the germline J gene. The genes are TRBV19 and TRBJ2-7; 9 bases are a match to TRBD1. The V gene's germline CDR1 is FNHDT and CDR2 SITEND (reference sequence). The junction had 1 base not matched to a gene; V was cut back by 3 bases and J by 0 bases. The CDR3 covers 14 residues. The CDR3: CASSKQGASYEQYF. Partial CDR3 DNA: TGTGCCAGCAGTAAACAGGGGGCCTCCTAT.

For this clone: Gene names denote mouse genes. The CDR3 extends 4 residues past the end of the read, so its final part is completed from the germline J gene. The V and J genes are TRBV13-1 and TRBJ1-2, with D possibly being TRBD1 (6 bases). This CDR3 is built from 19 residues. The germline V gene has CDR1 NSHNY and CDR2 SYGAGN. V dropped 1 base and J dropped 0 bases, with 22 bases sitting between them. CDR3 bases read: TGTGCCAGCAGTGATACGGGGGGCGCGGTCCGTTTTGCAAACTCC. This codes for CASSDTGGAVRFANS. The whole CDR3 protein is CASSDTGGAVRFANSDYTF.

A remark on this clone: Gene names are the mouse ones. The sequence runs out 4 residues before the end of the CDR3; the remainder is reconstructed from the germline J gene. Other DNA sequences of this sample code for an identical CDR3. The chain uses TRBV5 and TRBJ1-1, with 8 positions matching TRBD1. V was pared by 4 bases and J by 1 base, with 5 bases of the junction left unmatched. CDR3 length equals 15 residues. Germline CDR1 is LGHNA and CDR2 is YNLKQL (reference sequence). CDR3 region: CASSPPGTGNTEVFF. The DNA read from the CDR3 is TGTGCCAGCAGCCCCCCCGGGACAGGAAACACA.